This T cell receptor (beta chain) originates from a study of early stage breast cancer tumors. Study information: ER+/PR+/HER2- status applied to twelve of 16 invasive breast tumors.

Only a few counts were recorded for this clone. Its antigen is as yet unknown. Regarding the study as a whole: Unsorted bulk genomic DNA sequencing lacked pairing and functional marker data.

Using immunoSEQ multiplex PCR, the repertoire was profiled, and TCRdb retains in-frame clones only, with some absent. The data contain 25,000 to 30,000 clones, about 59% of them singletons. CDR1 is MNHEY, CDR2 SVGAGI, per germline. The CDR3 has 16 residues. V dropped 4 bases and J dropped 4; count of bases not matched to a gene: 11. The V and J genes are TRBV6-5 and TRBJ1-1, with 8 bases identical to TRBD1. Sequenced input: breast tumor tissue. The sequence derives from a person aged 50-59 years with breast cancer. The CDR3 reads CASSSLRQGTGTEAFF. As DNA, the CDR3 is TGTGCCAGCAGTTCCTTAAGACAGGGGACAGGCACTGAAGCTTTCTTT.